The 5 T cell receptor beta chains presented below share a single source sample, sequenced in a study of T cell changes during pregnancy in multiple sclerosis. Only in-frame clones appear in the TCRdb table, and some are missing; sequencing was by immunoSEQ multiplex PCR. The repertoire consists of 40,000 to 45,000 clones, with roughly 89% occurring once and the leading ten covering about 1.2%. The sample was CD4+ T cells from peripheral blood mononuclear cells, taken in the first trimester of pregnancy. These receptors were collected from a female donor with multiple sclerosis, enrolled in a pregnancy study.

This rearrangement joins TRBV7-2 to TRBJ2-5, with D tentatively TRBD2 (5 bases). The germline V gene encodes CDR1 SGHTA and CDR2 FQGNSA. This CDR3 region has 14 residues. Trimming left V 5 bases short and J 2 bases short, with 12 bases between. The CDR3 coding sequence is TGTGCCAGCAGCCGAATAGCGATACAAGAGACCCAGTACTTC. It translates to CASSRIAIQETQYF. Variable domain in full (rest from reference TRBV7-2 and TRBJ2-5): GAGVSQSPSNKVTEKGKDVELRCDPISGHTALYWYRQSLGQGLEFLIYFQGNSAPDKSGLPSDRFSAERTGGSVSTLTIQRTQQEDSAVYLCASSRIAIQETQYFGPGTRLLVL.

This chain uses TRBV10-3 with TRBJ2-2; 13 bases map to TRBD2. Losses at the gene ends were 6 bases for V and 3 bases for J; bases not matched to a gene: 4. The CDR3 length is 16 residues. CDR1 and CDR2 (germline): ENHRY, SYGVKD. The CDR3 DNA reads TGTGCCATCAGGATGGGACTAGCGGGACACACCGGGGAGCTGTTTTTT. It is translated as CAIRMGLAGHTGELFF.

CDR3: CASSISGSRSDTQYF. In nucleotides, the CDR3 is TGTGCCAGCAGCATTAGCGGGAGTCGTTCGGATACGCAGTATTTT. The chain recombines TRBV5-4 with TRBJ2-3; TRBD2 matches at 9 bases. The V segment lost 4 bases and the J segment 6 bases; nucleotides outside the gene matches: 9. Germline CDR1 reads SGHNT; CDR2 reads YYREEE (reference sequence). The CDR3 contains 15 residues.

The J gene is TRBJ1-2, the V gene TRBV19; 8 bases are shared with TRBD1. CDR1 is LNHDA and CDR2 is SQIVND in the germline V gene (reference sequence). This CDR3 is 15 amino acids long. Unmatched junction bases numbered 7, after V lost 5 bases and J lost 2 bases. The CDR3 DNA is TGTGCCAGTAGTTCCTGGACAGGGAGGAACTATGGCTACACCTTC. Protein sequence: CASSSWTGRNYGYTF. The full variable domain, with the rest looked up from reference TRBV19 and TRBJ1-2, is DGGITQSPKYLFRKEGQNVTLSCEQNLNHDAMYWYRQDPGQGLRLIYYSQIVNDFQKGDIAEGYSVSREKKESFPLTVTSAQKNPTAFYLCASSSWTGRNYGYTFGSGTRLTVV.

V gene TRBV6-5 combines with J gene TRBJ2-1, with D possibly being TRBD2 (6 bases). CDR1 and CDR2 (germline): MNHEY, SVGAGI. The V end lost 5 bases, the J end lost 5 bases, and 13 bases lay between the germline ends. The CDR3 runs 14 residues. In nucleotides, the CDR3 is TGTGCCAGCAGTCGGAAGTGGGGGGACAATGAGCAGTTCTTC. Residues: CASSRKWGDNEQFF.